The 3 T cell receptor beta chains in this list originate from one sample, sequenced in a study of cytomegalovirus exposure and HLA in healthy donors. 13 Jbeta primers and 60 Vbeta primers were used for the PCR. Sequenced by immunoSEQ multiplex PCR; TCRdb stores in-frame clones only, minus some. The table has about 170,000 clones, around 80% seen once; the top ten hold 1% to 1.5%. The source material was PBMCs. The receptors come from a boy aged 2 to 9 in good health and CMV-seronegative.

V and J are TRBV4-2 and TRBJ1-4; D uncertain. Germline CDR1 LGHNA, CDR2 YNFKEQ. This CDR3 has 14 residues. V was pared by 2 bases and J by 1 base, with 5 bases between. In DNA, the CDR3 is TGTGCCAGCAGCCAACCCCAAACTAATGAAAAACTGTTTTTT. Translation gives CASSQPQTNEKLFF.

V is TRBV4-1 and J is TRBJ1-6; possibly TRBD1 for D (5 bases). CDR3 length: 17 amino acids. Per germline, CDR1 MGHRA and CDR2 YSYEKL. Trimming cost V 1 base and J 0 bases, with 10 bases left between them. CDR3 sequence reads: CASSQVQGSSYNSPLHF. The CDR3 coding sequence is TGCGCCAGCAGCCAAGTTCAGGGAAGCTCCTATAATTCACCCCTCCACTTT.

The chain is built from TRBV4-1 and TRBJ2-2; tentatively, D is TRBD2 (6 bases). Trimming shortened V by 1 base and J by 0 bases, and 12 bases separated the two germline ends. CDR1 and CDR2 (germline): MGHRA, YSYEKL. This CDR3 spans 17 amino acids. CDR3 in amino acids: CASSQVTSRSNTGELFF. DNA of the CDR3: TGCGCCAGCAGCCAAGTAACTAGCCGATCGAACACCGGGGAGCTGTTTTTT.